This T cell receptor beta chain is drawn from a study of identical twins. Using its own MiXCR run on the 5' RACE reads, TCRdb lists one record per CDR3 protein. Seen here are under 450,000 distinct CDR3 sequences, around 18% observed once, and the top ten hold about 12%. The CDR3 covers 13 residues. Germline values: CDR1 SEHNR, CDR2 FQNEAQ (reference sequence). V gave up 7 bases and J gave up 5 bases; unmatched junction bases: 4. Regarding this clonotype: The antigen is not known.

Regarding the study as a whole: Memory repertoires lacked the insertion deficit that abundant cord blood beta clonotypes showed. Excess sharing by twins proved weaker in beta out-of-frame sequences.

This chain links TRBV7-9 with TRBJ2-7, with 11 nucleotides matching TRBD2. The clonotype originates from a man in his fifties or sixties in good health. The sequenced sample consisted of naive T cells sorted from blood. The CDR3 DNA reads as TGTGCCAGCAAACTAGCGGGGGCGGACGAGCAGTACTTC. This gives the protein CASKLAGADEQYF.